The T cell receptor beta chain described here comes from a study of cytomegalovirus exposure and HLA in healthy donors. Concerning this clone itself: Its antigen remains unidentified.

PCR was performed using 60 Vbeta and 13 Jbeta primers. Only in-frame clones appear in the TCRdb table, and some are missing; sequencing was by immunoSEQ multiplex PCR. The data show around 230,000 clones, around 78% seen once. Broader study findings: Reportedly, TCR beta sequences accurately predicted HLA-A and HLA-B alleles in most subjects.

The receptor comes from a boy between 10 and 17 years old in good health and CMV-seronegative. The sequenced sample was PBMCs.

CDR3 sequence (DNA): TGTGCCAGCAGCTTTGGACAGAACTATGGCTACACCTTC. Its protein product is CASSFGQNYGYTF. The chain couples TRBV13 to TRBJ1-2; a weak D match, TRBD1 (6 bases). V lost 3 bases to trimming and J lost 2 bases, with 7 bases between them. The germline V gene encodes CDR1 PRHDT and CDR2 FYEKMQ (reference sequence). The CDR3 runs 13 residues.